These 21 T cell receptor beta chains were all obtained from the same sample, sequenced in a study of T cell changes during pregnancy in multiple sclerosis. Method: immunoSEQ multiplex PCR; TCRdb's copy keeps in-frame clones and lacks some. Among tens of thousands of clones listed, approximately 91% were seen once. The input for sequencing was CD8+ T cells from peripheral blood mononuclear cells, taken in the second trimester of pregnancy. The source of these receptors is a female donor with multiple sclerosis, enrolled in a pregnancy study.

CDR3 loop: CASSSLGGVMEQYF. CDR3 coding DNA: TGTGCCAGCAGCTCCCTGGGAGGTGTTATGGAGCAGTACTTC. The chain couples TRBV7-2 to TRBJ2-7; TRBD2 is a possible D gene (6 bases). Trimming took off 4 bases at V and 7 bases at J, with 17 bases between the two ends. This CDR3 is built from 14 residues. CDR1 is SGHTA, CDR2 FQGNSA, per germline.

This clone showed up just once. This chain connects TRBV2 to TRBJ2-1; D is undetermined. This CDR3 has 15 residues. Trimming took off 4 bases at V and 0 bases at J, with 10 bases between the two ends. In germline, CDR1 is SNHLY, CDR2 FYNNEI. The CDR3 reads CASSVWASSYNEQFF. The CDR3 nucleotides are TGTGCCAGCAGTGTCTGGGCGAGCTCCTACAATGAGCAGTTCTTC.

The rearrangement links TRBV7-9 to TRBJ2-5, with 8 bases aligning to TRBD1. Judging by the DNA end, TRBJ2-7 fits better; the J call may be wrong. CDR3 length: 16 residues. Germline CDR1 and CDR2: SEHNR and FQNEAQ (reference sequence). The CDR3: CASSLLGQGLSYEQYF. CDR3 bases: TGTGCCAGCAGCTTGTTAGGACAGGGCCTCTCCTACGAGCAGTACTTC.

Of note for this clone: One end of the junction varies from germline; a read error may be responsible. The chain joins TRBV7-2 to TRBJ2-3; 12 nucleotides match TRBD2. The CDR3 length is 15 residues. The germline gives CDR1 SGHTA, CDR2 FQGNSA. The CDR3 loop reads CASSLAGGWADTQYF. The CDR3 DNA sequence: TGTGCCAGCAGCCTAGCGGGAGGGTGGGCAGATACGCAGTATTTT.

The chain combines TRBV30 with TRBJ2-1, with D unresolved. The germline CDR1 and CDR2 sequences are GTSNPN and SVGIG (reference sequence). Trimming took off 1 base at V and 3 bases at J, with 7 bases between the two ends. The CDR3 covers 13 residues. The DNA for the CDR3 is TGTGCCTGGAGTGACGAGGTCTACAATGAGCAGTTCTTC. This gives the protein CAWSDEVYNEQFF.

The rearrangement joins TRBV19 to TRBJ2-7; 7 bases map to TRBD1. Per the germline V gene, CDR1 is LNHDA and CDR2 is SQIVND (reference sequence). Trimming took 6 bases from V and 2 from J; bases not matched to a gene: 10. The CDR3 is 15 residues long. The CDR3, as DNA: TGTGCCAGTAGCTTCACACAGGGGTCAGCCTACGAGCAGTACTTC. This encodes CASSFTQGSAYEQYF. The full variable domain, completed using reference TRBV19 and TRBJ2-7, is DGGITQSPKYLFRKEGQNVTLSCEQNLNHDAMYWYRQDPGQGLRLIYYSQIVNDFQKGDIAEGYSVSREKKESFPLTVTSAQKNPTAFYLCASSFTQGSAYEQYFGPGTRLTVT.

The chain links TRBV5-4 to TRBJ2-1; TRBD2 aligns across 10 bases. The CDR3 is 19 amino acids. The V gene's germline CDR1 is SGHNT and CDR2 YYREEE (reference sequence). Trimming at V came to 4 bases and at J to 0 bases, leaving 13 bases not matched to a gene. CDR3 DNA: TGTGCCAGCAGCCGAGGATCGGGACTAGCGTTGAGCTCCTACAATGAGCAGTTCTTC. This encodes CASSRGSGLALSSYNEQFF.

The CDR3 coding sequence is TGTGCCAGTAGTGTTCAGGGGAGCTCCTACGAGCAGTACTTC. It translates to CASSVQGSSYEQYF. The chain couples TRBV19 to TRBJ2-7, with D possibly matching TRBD1 (6 bases). The length of the CDR3 is 14 residues. CDR1 LNHDA and CDR2 SQIVND come from the germline V gene (reference sequence). V was shortened by 5 bases and J by 0 bases, with 11 bases between the two germline ends.

The chain joins TRBV11-2 to TRBJ2-1; D remains unclear. CDR3 length equals 14 residues. V was pared by 5 bases and J by 8 bases, with 16 bases between. Germline lookup yields CDR1 SGHAT and CDR2 FQNNGV. Here the CDR3 reads CASSDHGTLDEQFF. The DNA for the CDR3 is TGTGCCAGCAGCGACCACGGCACCCTAGATGAGCAGTTCTTC.

The chain links TRBV6-5 to TRBJ2-1; 8 nucleotides match TRBD2. The CDR3 is made up of 15 amino acids. V was pared by 4 bases and J by 4 bases, with 6 bases of the junction left unmatched. The germline CDR1 and CDR2 sequences are MNHEY and SVGAGI. CDR3 residues: CASSSGGTSYNEQFF. As DNA, the CDR3 is TGTGCCAGCAGTTCCGGGGGGACTAGTTACAATGAGCAGTTCTTC.

The sample holds one count of this clone. The chain links TRBV2 to TRBJ1-4; D may be TRBD1 (6 bases). Looked up from germline, CDR1 is SNHLY and CDR2 is FYNNEI. CDR3 size: 13 residues. With 4 bases removed from V and 8 bases from J, the gap between germline ends came to 11 bases. The CDR3 sequence: CASSVQGGEKLFF. The DNA for the CDR3 is TGTGCCAGCAGTGTACAGGGTGGCGAAAAACTGTTTTTT.

The V gene is TRBV7-2, the J gene TRBJ2-7; TRBD1 agrees at 10 bases. The CDR3 runs to 15 residues. V trimming: 5 bases; J trimming: 6 bases; junction bases outside the gene matches: 10. From germline, CDR1 is SGHTA and CDR2 FQGNSA. The CDR3 coding sequence is TGTGCCAGCAGCCATTGGACAGGGGGAATGGGCGAGCAGTACTTC. It translates to CASSHWTGGMGEQYF.

The chain recombines TRBV27 with TRBJ2-5; perhaps TRBD1 as D (6 bases). The V gene lost 8 bases and the J gene lost 2 bases, with 18 bases spanning the gap. The CDR3 totals 15 residues. The germline V gene has CDR1 MNHEY and CDR2 SMNVEV (reference sequence). This CDR3 is CASGGPGHLQETQYF. As DNA, the CDR3 is TGTGCCAGCGGTGGACCGGGACATCTTCAAGAGACCCAGTACTTC.

The chain combines TRBV9 with TRBJ2-7; perhaps TRBD1 as D (5 bases). The CDR3 totals 15 residues. The germline gives CDR1 SGDLS, CDR2 YYNGEE. The ends were cut back, 0 bases at V and 3 bases at J, with 13 bases in the middle. Here the CDR3 DNA reads TGTGCCAGCAGCGTAGAAGGGGCGGACATCTACGAGCAGTACTTC. This translates into CASSVEGADIYEQYF.

The rearrangement uses TRBV4-3 and TRBJ1-1; D unresolved. CDR3 size: 16 residues. CDR1 LGHNA and CDR2 YSLEER come from the germline V gene. V was pared by 0 bases and J by 0 bases, with 11 bases between. The CDR3 spells CASSQDTVEMNTEAFF. The CDR3 nucleotides read TGCGCCAGCAGCCAAGATACTGTTGAGATGAACACTGAAGCTTTCTTT.

J is TRBJ2-7 and V is TRBV29-1, with a possible D match to TRBD2 (5 bases). The CDR3 totals 11 residues. V was clipped by 1 base and J by 7 bases, with 8 bases between them. Germline V gene sequence: CDR1 SQVTM, CDR2 ANQGSEA. The CDR3 sequence is CSVEARGEQYF. The CDR3 nucleotides are TGCAGCGTTGAAGCTCGGGGAGAGCAGTACTTC.

This sequence joins TRBV14 and TRBJ1-3; D is possibly TRBD1 (6 bases). Per germline, CDR1 SGHDN and CDR2 FVKESK. This CDR3 comprises 14 residues. Trimming left V 1 base short and J 2 bases short, with 6 bases between. CDR3 in amino acids: CASSQGTAGNTIYF. CDR3 DNA: TGTGCCAGCAGCCAAGGGACAGCTGGAAACACCATATATTTT. Looking up the rest from reference TRBV14 and TRBJ1-3 gives the full variable domain: EAGVTQFPSHSVIEKGQTVTLRCDPISGHDNLYWYRRVMGKEIKFLLHFVKESKQDESGMPNNRFLAERTGGTYSTLKVQPAELEDSGVYFCASSQGTAGNTIYFGEGSWLTVV.

About this clone: Other DNA sequences in this specimen translate into the identical CDR3. The rearrangement uses TRBV6-5 and TRBJ2-4, with D possibly being TRBD2 (5 bases). This CDR3 has 15 amino acids. Germline-derived CDR1 and CDR2 are MNHEY and SVGAGI. Trimming removed 3 bases from V and 3 bases from J, with 12 bases in between. CDR3 DNA: TGTGCCAGCAGTTATAGCCCCGGAGGCAAAAACATTCAGTACTTC. Encoded protein: CASSYSPGGKNIQYF.

This clone is medium-sized (0.01 to 0.1%). The rearrangement links TRBV15 to TRBJ1-5, with 7 bases lining up with TRBD1. The germline V gene encodes CDR1 LNHNV and CDR2 YYDKDF (reference sequence). V lost 3 bases to trimming and J lost 6 bases; unmatched junction nucleotides: 8. The CDR3 has 15 amino acids. DNA of the CDR3: TGTGCCACCAGCAGGGACGACAGGGCTAGTCAGCCCCAGCATTTT. Encoded protein: CATSRDDRASQPQHF.

The chain is built from TRBV4-3 and TRBJ1-2; 8 bases match TRBD1. The CDR3 extends over 16 amino acids. Trimming removed 0 bases from V and 6 bases from J; junction bases left unmatched: 9. Germline V gene lookup returns CDR1 LGHNA and CDR2 YSLEER. CDR3 amino acids: CASSQDRRAGGDGYTF. The DNA of the CDR3 is TGCGCCAGCAGCCAAGATCGGCGGGCAGGGGGCGATGGCTACACCTTC.

The gene calls are TRBV7-6 and TRBJ2-1, with TRBD2 matching over 7 bases. From germline, CDR1 is SGHVS and CDR2 FNYEAQ. Trimming removed 3 bases from V and 4 bases from J; junction bases left unmatched: 3. CDR3 length: 14 amino acids. CDR3 sequence: CASSFREVYNEQFF. CDR3 DNA sequence: TGTGCCAGCAGCTTTCGGGAGGTGTACAATGAGCAGTTCTTC.